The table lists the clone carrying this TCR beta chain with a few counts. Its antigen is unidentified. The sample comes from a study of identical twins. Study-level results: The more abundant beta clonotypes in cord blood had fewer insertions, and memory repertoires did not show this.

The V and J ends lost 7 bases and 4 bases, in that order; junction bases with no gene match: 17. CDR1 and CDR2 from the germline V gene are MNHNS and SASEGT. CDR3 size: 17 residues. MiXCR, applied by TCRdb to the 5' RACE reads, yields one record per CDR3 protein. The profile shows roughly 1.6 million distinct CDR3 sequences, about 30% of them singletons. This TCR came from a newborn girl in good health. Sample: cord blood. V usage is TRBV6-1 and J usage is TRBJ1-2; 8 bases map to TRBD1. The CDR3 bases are TGTGCCAGCACCTCACGGGGCGACAGGGGCCCCCTCTATGGCTACACCTTC. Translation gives CASTSRGDRGPLYGYTF.